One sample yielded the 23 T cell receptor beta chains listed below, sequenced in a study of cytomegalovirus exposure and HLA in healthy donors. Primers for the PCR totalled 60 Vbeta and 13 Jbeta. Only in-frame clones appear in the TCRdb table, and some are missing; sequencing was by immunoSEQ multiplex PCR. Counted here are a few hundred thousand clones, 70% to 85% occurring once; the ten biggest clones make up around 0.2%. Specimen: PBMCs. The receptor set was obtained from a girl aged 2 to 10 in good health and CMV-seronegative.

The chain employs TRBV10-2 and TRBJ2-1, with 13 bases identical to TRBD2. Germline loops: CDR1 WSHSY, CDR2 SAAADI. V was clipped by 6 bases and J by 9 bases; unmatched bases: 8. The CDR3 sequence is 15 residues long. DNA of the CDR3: TGCGCCAGCAGACCTACTAGCGGGAGGGCGGTTGAGCAGTTCTTC. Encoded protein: CASRPTSGRAVEQFF.

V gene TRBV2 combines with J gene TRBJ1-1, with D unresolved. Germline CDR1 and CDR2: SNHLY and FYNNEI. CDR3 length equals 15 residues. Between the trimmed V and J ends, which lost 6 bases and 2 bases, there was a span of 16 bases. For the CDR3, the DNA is TGTGCCAGCAGCGAGGGCCCAGCCCTCAACACTGAAGCTTTCTTT. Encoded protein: CASSEGPALNTEAFF.

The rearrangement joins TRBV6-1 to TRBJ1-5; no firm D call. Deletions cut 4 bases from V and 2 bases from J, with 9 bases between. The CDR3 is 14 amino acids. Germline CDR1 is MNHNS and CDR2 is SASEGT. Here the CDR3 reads CASSGISGNQPQHF. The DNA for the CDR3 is TGTGCCAGCAGTGGAATAAGCGGCAATCAGCCCCAGCATTTT.

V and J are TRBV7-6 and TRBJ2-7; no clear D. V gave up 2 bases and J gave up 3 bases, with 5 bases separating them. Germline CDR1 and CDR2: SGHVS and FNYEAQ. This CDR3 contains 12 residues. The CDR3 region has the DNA TGTGCCAGCAGCTTAAGCCGCTACGAGCAGTACTTC. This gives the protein CASSLSRYEQYF. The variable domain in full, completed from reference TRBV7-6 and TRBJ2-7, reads GAGVSQSPRYKVTKRGQDVALRCDPISGHVSLYWYRQALGQGPEFLTYFNYEAQQDKSGLPNDRFSAERPEGSISTLTIQRTEQRDSAMYRCASSLSRYEQYFGPGTRLTVT.

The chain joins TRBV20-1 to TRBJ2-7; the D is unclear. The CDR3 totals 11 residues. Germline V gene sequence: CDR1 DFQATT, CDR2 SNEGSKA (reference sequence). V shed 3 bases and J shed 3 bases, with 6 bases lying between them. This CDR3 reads CSASESYEQYF. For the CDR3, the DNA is TGCAGTGCTAGTGAGAGCTACGAGCAGTACTTC.

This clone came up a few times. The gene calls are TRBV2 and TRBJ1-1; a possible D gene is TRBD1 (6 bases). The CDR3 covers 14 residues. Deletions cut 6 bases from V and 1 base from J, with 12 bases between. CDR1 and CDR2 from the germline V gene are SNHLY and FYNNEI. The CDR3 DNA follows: TGTGCCAGCAGGCTGAGGACAGCGAACACTGAAGCTTTCTTT. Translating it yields CASRLRTANTEAFF.

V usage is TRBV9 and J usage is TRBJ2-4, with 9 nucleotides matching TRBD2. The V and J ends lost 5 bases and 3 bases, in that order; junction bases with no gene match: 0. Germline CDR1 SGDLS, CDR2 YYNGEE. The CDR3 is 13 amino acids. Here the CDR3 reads CASSSGSKNIQYF. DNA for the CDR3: TGTGCCAGCAGTAGCGGGAGCAAAAACATTCAGTACTTC.

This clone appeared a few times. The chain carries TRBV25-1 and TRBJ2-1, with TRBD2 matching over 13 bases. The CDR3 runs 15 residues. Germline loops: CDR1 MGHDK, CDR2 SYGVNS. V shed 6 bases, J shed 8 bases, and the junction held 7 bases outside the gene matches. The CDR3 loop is CASRGLAGSLYEQFF. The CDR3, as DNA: TGTGCCAGCAGGGGACTAGCGGGGAGCCTTTATGAGCAGTTCTTC.

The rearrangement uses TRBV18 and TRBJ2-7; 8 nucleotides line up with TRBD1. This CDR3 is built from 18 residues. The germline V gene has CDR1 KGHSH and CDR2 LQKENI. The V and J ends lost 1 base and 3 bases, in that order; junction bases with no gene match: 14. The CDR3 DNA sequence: TGTGCCAGCTCACCACTAGGACAGGGTACTACTTCAGGCTACGAGCAGTACTTC. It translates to CASSPLGQGTTSGYEQYF. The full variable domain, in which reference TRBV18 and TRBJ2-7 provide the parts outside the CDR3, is NAGVMQNPRHLVRRRGQEARLRCSPMKGHSHVYWYRQLPEEGLKFMVYLQKENIIDESGMPKERFSAEFPKEGPSILRIQQVVRGDSAAYFCASSPLGQGTTSGYEQYFGPGTRLTVT.

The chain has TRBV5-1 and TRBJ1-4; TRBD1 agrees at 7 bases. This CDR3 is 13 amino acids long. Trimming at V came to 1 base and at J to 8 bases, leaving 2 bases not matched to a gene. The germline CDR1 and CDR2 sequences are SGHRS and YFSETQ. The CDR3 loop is CASSLWTGEKLFF. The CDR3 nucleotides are TGCGCCAGCAGCTTGTGGACAGGAGAAAAACTGTTTTTT.

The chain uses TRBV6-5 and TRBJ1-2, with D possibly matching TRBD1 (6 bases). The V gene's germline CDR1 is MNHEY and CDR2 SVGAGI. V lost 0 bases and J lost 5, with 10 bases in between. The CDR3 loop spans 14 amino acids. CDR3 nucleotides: TGTGCCAGCAGTTACTCGGAGAGGGGGTATGGCTACACCTTC. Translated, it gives CASSYSERGYGYTF.

The CDR3 bases are TGTGCCAGCAGCAAGGGACTTATCTACGAGCAGTACTTC. Amino acids: CASSKGLIYEQYF. This chain joins TRBV7-9 and TRBJ2-7, with a tentative D call TRBD2 (6 bases). This CDR3 is 13 amino acids long. The germline CDR1 and CDR2 sequences are SEHNR and FQNEAQ (reference sequence). V dropped 5 bases and J dropped 3 bases, with 11 bases sitting between them.

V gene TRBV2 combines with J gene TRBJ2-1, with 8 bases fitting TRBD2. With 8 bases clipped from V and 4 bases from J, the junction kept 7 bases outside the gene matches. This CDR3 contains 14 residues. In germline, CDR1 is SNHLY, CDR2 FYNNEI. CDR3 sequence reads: CASSRGVGYNEQFF. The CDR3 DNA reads TGTGCCAGCTCGCGGGGGGTTGGATACAATGAGCAGTTCTTC.

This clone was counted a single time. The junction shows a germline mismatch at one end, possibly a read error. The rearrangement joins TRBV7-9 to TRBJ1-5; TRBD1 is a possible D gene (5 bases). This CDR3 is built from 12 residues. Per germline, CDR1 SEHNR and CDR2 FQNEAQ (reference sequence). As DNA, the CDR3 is TGTGCCAGCAGCTCCGAGGAGGGGCCCCGGCATTTT. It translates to CASSSEEGPRHF.

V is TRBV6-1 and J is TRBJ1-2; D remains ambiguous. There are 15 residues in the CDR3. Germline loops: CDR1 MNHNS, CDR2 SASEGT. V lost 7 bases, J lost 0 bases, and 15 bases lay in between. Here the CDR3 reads CASMGATSTNYGYTF. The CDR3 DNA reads TGTGCCAGCATGGGCGCAACCTCCACTAACTATGGCTACACCTTC.

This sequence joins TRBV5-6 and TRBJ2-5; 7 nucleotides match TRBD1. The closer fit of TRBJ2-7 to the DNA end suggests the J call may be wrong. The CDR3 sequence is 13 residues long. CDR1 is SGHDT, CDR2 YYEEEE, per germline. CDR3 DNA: TGTGCCAGCAGCATAGGGACAGTTTACGAGCAGTACTTC. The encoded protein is CASSIGTVYEQYF.

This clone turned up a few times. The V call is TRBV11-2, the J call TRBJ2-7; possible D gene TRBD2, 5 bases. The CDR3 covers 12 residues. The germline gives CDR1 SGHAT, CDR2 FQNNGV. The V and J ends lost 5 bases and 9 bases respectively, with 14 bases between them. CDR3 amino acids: CASSIFTGVQYF. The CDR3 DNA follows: TGTGCCAGCAGCATTTTTACCGGGGTGCAGTACTTC.

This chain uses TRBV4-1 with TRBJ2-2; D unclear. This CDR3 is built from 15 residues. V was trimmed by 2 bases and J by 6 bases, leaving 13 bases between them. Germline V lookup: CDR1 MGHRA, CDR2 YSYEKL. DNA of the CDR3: TGCGCCAGCAGCCAACAAAGGAACCGGGCCGGGGAGCTGTTTTTT. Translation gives CASSQQRNRAGELFF.

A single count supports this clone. CDR3 nucleotide sequence: TGCGCCAGCAGCCAGGTAGCGGGAGTCGAGACCCAGTACTTC. This gives the protein CASSQVAGVETQYF. The chain employs TRBV4-1 and TRBJ2-5; 9 nucleotides align to TRBD2. CDR1 and CDR2 (germline): MGHRA, YSYEKL. The ends lost 3 bases at V and 5 bases at J; junction bases unmatched: 4. The CDR3 contains 14 residues.

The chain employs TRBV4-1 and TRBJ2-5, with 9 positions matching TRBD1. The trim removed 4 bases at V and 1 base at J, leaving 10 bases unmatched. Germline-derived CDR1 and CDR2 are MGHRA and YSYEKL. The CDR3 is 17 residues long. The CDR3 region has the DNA TGCGCCAGCAGCCGCGGCCCGGGACAGGGATTCCAAGAGACCCAGTACTTC. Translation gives CASSRGPGQGFQETQYF.

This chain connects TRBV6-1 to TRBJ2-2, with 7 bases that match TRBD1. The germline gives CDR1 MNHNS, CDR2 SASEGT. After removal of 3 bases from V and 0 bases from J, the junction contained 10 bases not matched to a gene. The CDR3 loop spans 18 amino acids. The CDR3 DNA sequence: TGTGCCAGCAGTGATGGACAGGCCCCCGTCGCGAACACCGGGGAGCTGTTTTTT. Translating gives CASSDGQAPVANTGELFF.

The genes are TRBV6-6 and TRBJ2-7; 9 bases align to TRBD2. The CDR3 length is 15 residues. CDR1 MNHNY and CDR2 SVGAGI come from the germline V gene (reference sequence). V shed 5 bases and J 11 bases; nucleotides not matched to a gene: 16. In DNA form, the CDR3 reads TGTGCCAGCAGTCACCCGGGGGTAGCGGGAGAACCGGAGTACTTC. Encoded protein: CASSHPGVAGEPEYF.

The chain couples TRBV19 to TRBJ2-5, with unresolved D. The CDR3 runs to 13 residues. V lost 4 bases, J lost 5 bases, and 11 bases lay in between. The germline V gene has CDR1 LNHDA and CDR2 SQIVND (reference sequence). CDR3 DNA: TGTGCCAGTAGTAAGCCGGGTTTGGAGACCCAGTACTTC. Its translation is CASSKPGLETQYF.